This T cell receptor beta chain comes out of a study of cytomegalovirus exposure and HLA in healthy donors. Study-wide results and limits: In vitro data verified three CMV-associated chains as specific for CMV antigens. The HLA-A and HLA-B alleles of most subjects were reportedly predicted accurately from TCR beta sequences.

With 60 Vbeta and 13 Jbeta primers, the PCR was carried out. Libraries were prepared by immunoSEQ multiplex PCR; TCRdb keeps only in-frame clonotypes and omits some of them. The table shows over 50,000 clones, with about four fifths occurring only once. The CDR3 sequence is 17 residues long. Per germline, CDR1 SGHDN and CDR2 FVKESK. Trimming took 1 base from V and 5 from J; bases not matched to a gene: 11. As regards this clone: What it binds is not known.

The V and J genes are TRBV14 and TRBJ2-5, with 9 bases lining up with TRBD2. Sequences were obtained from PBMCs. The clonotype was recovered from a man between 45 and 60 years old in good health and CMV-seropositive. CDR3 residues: CASSQGRQREALETQYF. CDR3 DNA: TGTGCCAGCAGCCAAGGTCGGCAGCGGGAGGCCTTGGAGACCCAGTACTTC.